The 16 T cell receptor beta chains below come from one sample, sequenced in a study of cytomegalovirus exposure and HLA in healthy donors. PCR primers comprised 60 Vbeta and 13 Jbeta primers. Profiling relied on immunoSEQ multiplex PCR, and the TCRdb table lists in-frame clones only, not all of them. Here the sample spans about 94,000 clones, about four fifths being singletons. The sequenced sample was PBMCs. The receptors were gathered from a human donor in good health.

The DNA of the CDR3 is TGTGCCAGCAGCCCGCGCCGCGGGTCGGGGAGAAAACTGTTTTTT. As protein: CASSPRRGSGRKLFF. This sequence joins TRBV14 and TRBJ1-4; D gene ambiguous. CDR3 size: 15 residues. Germline lookup yields CDR1 SGHDN and CDR2 FVKESK. V lost 4 bases, J lost 10 bases, and 19 bases lay in between.

This clone has a handful of counts. The chain employs TRBV7-9 and TRBJ1-2, with D possibly matching TRBD1 (6 bases). The germline V gene encodes CDR1 SEHNR and CDR2 FQNEAQ (reference sequence). V shed 5 bases and J shed 7 bases, with 14 bases lying between them. The length of the CDR3 is 13 residues. The CDR3 region has the DNA TGTGCCAGCAGCACCGAGGGGGTGATTGGCTACACCTTC. Its protein product is CASSTEGVIGYTF.

This rearrangement joins TRBV29-1 to TRBJ2-4; D might be TRBD1 (5 bases). Trimming left V 4 bases short and J 0 bases short, with 7 bases between. The CDR3 is made up of 13 amino acids. CDR1 is SQVTM, CDR2 ANQGSEA, per germline. The CDR3 sequence: CSVARVAKNIQYF. CDR3 sequence (DNA): TGCAGCGTTGCCAGGGTAGCCAAAAACATTCAGTACTTC.

This clone was detected only once. The V call is TRBV6-4, the J call TRBJ1-2; no reliable D call. Germline values: CDR1 MRHNA, CDR2 SNTAGT. CDR3 length equals 13 residues. Trimming took 2 bases from V and 3 from J, leaving 7 bases between them. Written as DNA, the CDR3 is TGTGCCAGCAGTGACGGTACAGACTATGGCTACACCTTC. As protein: CASSDGTDYGYTF.

The gene calls are TRBV5-1 and TRBJ2-3; 7 nucleotides match TRBD2. This CDR3 has 19 amino acids. After removal of 1 base from V and 4 bases from J, the junction contained 18 bases not matched to a gene. Germline CDR1 is SGHRS and CDR2 is YFSETQ. The CDR3 loop is CASSLRVLPDREVADTQYF. The CDR3 DNA follows: TGCGCCAGCAGCTTGCGGGTTCTACCGGACCGGGAGGTCGCAGATACGCAGTATTTT.

V usage is TRBV5-8 and J usage is TRBJ2-7, with D maybe TRBD2 (5 bases). V shed 7 bases and J shed 4 bases, with 18 bases lying between them. The CDR3 is made up of 14 amino acids. The V gene's germline CDR1 is SGHTS and CDR2 YDEGEE. The DNA for the CDR3 is TGTGCCAGCCCCGGACCGGGAAGAGAGTACGAGCAGTACTTC. Translating gives CASPGPGREYEQYF.

The CDR3 sequence: CASSVDGTTFSVQYF. In DNA, the CDR3 is TGTGCCAGCAGCGTAGATGGGACTACCTTTAGCGTGCAGTACTTC. V gene TRBV9 combines with J gene TRBJ2-7; 7 bases agree with TRBD2. Germline-derived CDR1 and CDR2 are SGDLS and YYNGEE. The ends lost 0 bases at V and 9 bases at J; junction bases unmatched: 12. This CDR3 spans 15 amino acids. Full variable domain (outside the CDR3, taken from reference TRBV9 and TRBJ2-7): DSGVTQTPKHLITATGQRVTLRCSPRSGDLSVYWYQQSLDQGLQFLIQYYNGEERAKGNILERFSAQQFPDLHSELNLSSLELGDSALYFCASSVDGTTFSVQYFGPGTRLTVT.

The chain recombines TRBV5-1 with TRBJ2-7; D might be TRBD1 (6 bases). CDR1 and CDR2 (germline): SGHRS, YFSETQ. The ends were cut back, 4 bases at V and 0 bases at J, with 8 bases in the middle. CDR3 size: 13 residues. The CDR3 nucleotides are TGCGCCAGCAGCCGGGACAACTCCTACGAGCAGTACTTC. Translation: CASSRDNSYEQYF.

The rearrangement uses TRBV5-1 and TRBJ2-1; the match to TRBD2 covers 11 bases. Germline V lookup: CDR1 SGHRS, CDR2 YFSETQ. With V trimmed by 4 bases and J by 4 bases, 4 bases remained unmatched. The CDR3 runs to 15 residues. CDR3 bases: TGCGCCAGCAGCCTTAGCGGGGGGGAATACAATGAGCAGTTCTTC. This codes for CASSLSGGEYNEQFF.

A word on this clone: The junction does not match germline at one end; this may be a read error. This chain connects TRBV2 to TRBJ1-2; tentatively, D is TRBD1 (6 bases). From germline, CDR1 is SNHLY and CDR2 FYNNEI. This CDR3 contains 13 residues. For the CDR3, the DNA is TGTGCCAGCACCGATGGACAGAACTATGGCCACACCTTC. This codes for CASTDGQNYGHTF.

The rearrangement links TRBV6-1 to TRBJ2-3, with 9 bases aligning to TRBD2. The CDR3 is 14 amino acids. Germline loops: CDR1 MNHNS, CDR2 SASEGT. Unmatched junction bases numbered 5, after V lost 6 bases and J lost 4 bases. As DNA, the CDR3 is TGTGCCAGCAGGAGGGCGGGGGGGGCAGATACGCAGTATTTT. Translated: CASRRAGGADTQYF.

This clone has just a few counts. CDR3 nucleotides: TGTGCCAGCAGTGAAGGACAGGGGCATGGCTACACCTTC. Translated: CASSEGQGHGYTF. The genes are TRBV2 and TRBJ1-2; 8 nucleotides align to TRBD1. From germline, CDR1 is SNHLY and CDR2 FYNNEI. The CDR3 length is 13 residues. The V and J ends lost 1 base and 6 bases, in that order; junction bases with no gene match: 1.

The V gene is TRBV6-6, the J gene TRBJ1-5, with 7 positions matching TRBD1. Germline CDR1 is MNHNY and CDR2 is SVGAGI (reference sequence). J was trimmed by 0 bases and V by 4 bases; bases with no gene match: 3. CDR3 length: 15 amino acids. The CDR3 sequence is CASSSDRNSNQPQHF. CDR3 sequence (DNA): TGTGCCAGCAGTTCGGACAGGAATAGCAATCAGCCCCAGCATTTT.

This chain uses TRBV5-8 with TRBJ2-3; 8 bases are shared with TRBD2. After removal of 4 bases from V and 3 bases from J, the junction contained 10 bases not matched to a gene. This CDR3 has 16 amino acids. Germline V gives CDR1 SGHTS, CDR2 YDEGEE. This chain's CDR3 is CASSQGSGGRTDTQYF. The CDR3 bases are TGTGCCAGCAGCCAGGGGTCGGGGGGGCGGACAGATACGCAGTATTTT.

The J gene is TRBJ1-2, the V gene TRBV19; 11 positions match TRBD1. Germline-derived CDR1 and CDR2 are LNHDA and SQIVND (reference sequence). The trim removed 3 bases at V and 3 bases at J, leaving 3 bases unmatched. The CDR3 is 15 amino acids. The DNA of the CDR3 is TGTGCCAGTAGTATCGGGACAGGGGGTGACTATGGCTACACCTTC. Translating gives CASSIGTGGDYGYTF.

This chain links TRBV25-1 with TRBJ1-6; a possible D gene is TRBD1 (6 bases). CDR1 is MGHDK, CDR2 SYGVNS, per germline. V lost 8 bases and J lost 2, with 10 bases in between. CDR3 size: 14 residues. CDR3 loop: CASAQGPYNSPLHF. The CDR3 DNA sequence: TGTGCCAGCGCACAGGGACCCTATAATTCACCCCTCCACTTT.